The subject of this entry is one TCR beta chain. This sample is drawn from a study of blood T cell repertoires in COVID-19. Participants reported their clinical history, and cohort assignment relied on those reports. Symptom resolution, clearance, or two negative PCRs marked the recovered donors of Cohort 3. The germline V and J ends were trimmed by 6 bases and 6 bases, with 11 bases remaining between them. The CDR3 has 12 residues. Germline V gene sequence: CDR1 MNHEY, CDR2 SVGAGI. TCRdb's table, derived via immunoSEQ multiplex PCR, lists solely in-frame clones and lacks some. The sample has hundreds of thousands of clones, approximately 84% seen once.

Sequencing input: PBMCs or T cells enriched from blood (not recorded which). The sequence was obtained from a man aged 35 to 55 who had recovered from COVID-19. The chain combines TRBV6-5 with TRBJ1-2; D perhaps matches TRBD1 (5 bases). This chain's CDR3 is CASSRGGDGYTF. The CDR3 region has the DNA TGTGCCAGCAGCCGGGGGGGGGATGGCTACACCTTC.